The next 19 T cell receptor beta chains were all read from a single sample in a study of blood T cell repertoires in COVID-19. Profiled with immunoSEQ multiplex PCR; TCRdb holds only in-frame clones, not every one. The repertoire consists of under 150,000 clones, with 84% occurring once and the leading ten covering about 4%. The sequenced material came from PBMCs or T cells enriched from blood (not recorded which). The receptors shown here come from a man in his forties or fifties in a cohort exposed to, infected with or recovered from COVID-19 (not recorded which).

The chain carries TRBV10-1 and TRBJ2-1; possible D gene TRBD1, 6 bases. The V gene lost 3 bases and the J gene lost 2 bases, with 8 bases spanning the gap. The CDR3 loop spans 14 amino acids. Germline assignment: CDR1 WNHNN and CDR2 SYGVQD (reference sequence). CDR3 sequence reads: CASSDRDTYNEQFF. As DNA, the CDR3 is TGCGCCAGCAGTGATCGGGACACCTACAATGAGCAGTTCTTC.

The rearrangement links TRBV7-8 to TRBJ2-7; D possibly corresponds to TRBD1 (5 bases). Trimming removed 2 bases from V and 7 bases from J, with 12 bases in between. The CDR3 runs 13 residues. The germline V gene encodes CDR1 SGHVS and CDR2 FQNEAQ. The CDR3 nucleotides are TGTGCCAGCAGCTTATTAAGGGGCGAAGAGCAGTACTTC. It yields the protein CASSLLRGEEQYF. Full variable domain (remainder filled in from reference TRBV7-8 and TRBJ2-7): GAGVSQSPRYKVAKRGQDVALRCDPISGHVSLFWYQQALGQGPEFLTYFQNEAQLDKSGLPSDRFFAERPEGSVSTLKIQRTQQEDSAVYLCASSLLRGEEQYFGPGTRLTVT.

This clone occurred many times. This sequence joins TRBV10-2 and TRBJ2-1, with TRBD2 identical over 9 bases. Germline loops: CDR1 WSHSY, CDR2 SAAADI. J was trimmed by 4 bases and V by 8 bases; bases with no gene match: 6. This CDR3 contains 14 residues. The CDR3 DNA follows: TGCGCCAGCCTTAGCGGGGGAGGTTACAATGAGCAGTTCTTC. Protein product: CASLSGGGYNEQFF.

This sequence joins TRBV4-2 and TRBJ2-7; TRBD2 agrees at 10 bases. This CDR3 is built from 16 residues. Germline CDR1 reads LGHNA; CDR2 reads YNFKEQ. After removal of 4 bases from V and 1 base from J, the junction contained 7 bases not matched to a gene. DNA of the CDR3: TGTGCCAGCAGCCCCAATATAGCGGGAGGATCCTACGAGCAGTACTTC. Translation gives CASSPNIAGGSYEQYF.

This chain links TRBV19 with TRBJ2-1, with 8 bases matching TRBD2. Trimming at V came to 5 bases and at J to 4 bases, leaving 10 bases not matched to a gene. This CDR3 spans 16 amino acids. Germline V lookup: CDR1 LNHDA, CDR2 SQIVND (reference sequence). This chain's CDR3 is CASSANSGNRYNEQFF. CDR3 coding DNA: TGTGCCAGTAGTGCGAATAGCGGGAATAGGTACAATGAGCAGTTCTTC.

As DNA, the CDR3 is TGTGCCATCAGTGAAGTCGGGGGGGCCGACTACAATGAGCAGTTCTTC. Translating gives CAISEVGGADYNEQFF. This rearrangement joins TRBV10-3 to TRBJ2-1, with TRBD2 matching over 8 bases. CDR1 and CDR2 (germline): ENHRY, SYGVKD. The CDR3 extends over 16 amino acids. V was pared by 3 bases and J by 3 bases, with 7 bases of the junction left unmatched.

This chain links TRBV10-3 with TRBJ2-3; 9 bases agree with TRBD2. The germline V gene encodes CDR1 ENHRY and CDR2 SYGVKD. The CDR3 length is 15 residues. The ends lost 4 bases at V and 3 bases at J; junction bases unmatched: 5. CDR3 amino acids: CAISVSGSGTDTQYF. CDR3 nucleotides: TGTGCCATCAGTGTTAGCGGGAGTGGGACAGATACGCAGTATTTT.

CDR3 amino acids: CASSKWQTTNEKLFF. The DNA for the CDR3 is TGTGCCAGCAGCAAGTGGCAGACAACTAATGAAAAACTGTTTTTT. The chain is built from TRBV21-1 and TRBJ1-4; the D segment call TRBD1 is taken from the table without a DNA check. TRBV21-1 is a pseudogene segment. There are 15 residues in the CDR3.

The V gene is TRBV9, the J gene TRBJ2-3; TRBD2 matches 12 bases. V trimming: 1 base; J trimming: 0 bases; junction bases outside the gene matches: 6. Germline V gene data show CDR1 as SGDLS and CDR2 as YYNGEE. The CDR3 runs 18 residues. The CDR3 nucleotides are TGTGCCAGCAGCGTACGTCCTAGCGGGAGGGGTAGCACAGATACGCAGTATTTT. Amino acid sequence: CASSVRPSGRGSTDTQYF.

This clone turned up a few times. V and J are TRBV3-1 (or the pseudogene TRBV3-2) and TRBJ2-3, with TRBD1 identical over 9 bases. V was clipped by 3 bases and J by 6 bases; unmatched bases: 4. The germline V gene has CDR1 LGHDT and CDR2 YNNKEL (reference sequence). The CDR3 consists of 14 residues. The CDR3 is CASSQGTGRDTQYF. CDR3 coding DNA: TGTGCCAGCAGCCAGGGGACAGGGAGGGATACGCAGTATTTT.

The chain couples TRBV5-1 to TRBJ2-1; 11 positions agree with TRBD2. Germline-derived CDR1 and CDR2 are SGHRS and YFSETQ. The CDR3 runs to 16 residues. The J segment lost 6 bases and the V segment lost 1 base, leaving 6 bases of the junction unmatched. CDR3 sequence reads: CASSLQVGTSGNEQFF. Written as DNA, the CDR3 is TGCGCCAGCAGCTTGCAAGTAGGGACTAGCGGCAATGAGCAGTTCTTC.

The chain is built from TRBV18 and TRBJ1-5, with D possibly matching TRBD1 (5 bases). V shed 0 bases and J shed 2 bases, with 8 bases lying between them. CDR3 size: 15 residues. Per the germline V gene, CDR1 is KGHSH and CDR2 is LQKENI. CDR3 sequence (DNA): TGTGCCAGCTCACCACCGTTCAGGGGCAATCAGCCCCAGCATTTT. Its translation: CASSPPFRGNQPQHF.

V is TRBV28 and J is TRBJ2-5; 15 bases align to TRBD2. With V trimmed by 5 bases and J by 5 bases, 6 bases remained unmatched. The germline V gene has CDR1 MDHEN and CDR2 SYDVKM. CDR3 length: 16 amino acids. This CDR3 reads CASSPTGTSGGETQYF. The CDR3 region has the DNA TGTGCCAGCAGTCCCACCGGGACTAGCGGGGGGGAGACCCAGTACTTC.

The chain has TRBV18 and TRBJ1-2, with D uncertain. This CDR3 has 14 amino acids. Germline V CDR1 and CDR2: KGHSH, LQKENI. The germline V and J ends were trimmed by 3 bases and 10 bases, with 18 bases remaining between them. CDR3 sequence: CASSPTMDGKVYTF. CDR3 coding DNA: TGTGCCAGCTCACCGACTATGGACGGGAAGGTCTACACCTTC.

The chain links TRBV4-1 to TRBJ2-7; 10 nucleotides agree with TRBD2. V was pared by 3 bases and J by 2 bases, with 7 bases of the junction left unmatched. Germline values: CDR1 MGHRA, CDR2 YSYEKL. This CDR3 region has 16 residues. For the CDR3, the DNA is TGCGCCAGCAGCCACCAGGGACTAGCGATTCCCTACGAGCAGTACTTC. It yields the protein CASSHQGLAIPYEQYF.

The chain is built from TRBV19 and TRBJ2-1, with TRBD2 matching 10 bases. The V segment lost 4 bases and the J segment 7 bases; nucleotides outside the gene matches: 1. The CDR3 consists of 13 residues. CDR1 and CDR2 (germline): LNHDA, SQIVND (reference sequence). The DNA for the CDR3 is TGTGCCAGTAGTACGGGACTAGCGAATGAGCAGTTCTTC. This codes for CASSTGLANEQFF.

The J gene is TRBJ1-4, the V gene TRBV20-1; no clear D. From germline, CDR1 is DFQATT and CDR2 SNEGSKA (reference sequence). V lost 3 bases to trimming and J lost 7 bases, with 6 bases between them. CDR3 size: 11 residues. The CDR3 here is CSASLLEKLFF. CDR3 bases: TGCAGTGCTAGTCTACTTGAAAAACTGTTTTTT.

The J gene is TRBJ1-5, the V gene TRBV4-1, with 10 nucleotides matching TRBD1. Germline CDR1 is MGHRA and CDR2 is YSYEKL. CDR3 length equals 15 residues. Trimming cost V 0 bases and J 7 bases; bases outside gene matches: 3. CDR3 residues: CASSQDPTGGQPQHF. DNA for the CDR3: TGCGCCAGCAGCCAAGATCCGACAGGGGGCCAGCCCCAGCATTTT.

V and J are TRBV5-5 and TRBJ1-2; D perhaps matches TRBD1 (5 bases). This CDR3 spans 14 amino acids. Germline V gene sequence: CDR1 SGHKS, CDR2 YYEKEE (reference sequence). V gave up 3 bases and J gave up 4 bases, with 13 bases separating them. CDR3 DNA: TGTGCCAGCAGCTCTCCGACAGACTTCTATGGCTACACCTTC. Protein sequence: CASSSPTDFYGYTF.